This TCR beta chain came from a study of vaccination effects on CD4 cells after COVID-19. For this clone: Its antigen is currently unknown.

The ViraFEST assay expanded antigen-specific CD4+ T cells with viral peptide pools before sequencing. It was after 10 days of culture that CD4+ T cells were isolated. A PCR test confirmed that the person had SARS-CoV-2 infection between March and December 2020. Wells each received two million PBMC, cultured with 10 IU/ml IL-2 and around 10 ug/ml peptides. Using immunoSEQ multiplex PCR, the repertoire was profiled, and TCRdb retains in-frame clones only, with some absent. Of 63,000 or so clones listed, more than 65% were seen once; the top ten hold 5%. The source material was CD4+ T cells from PBMCs cultured with HIV peptides, sampled before COVID-19 vaccination. Noted subset: HIV-1 Nef peptide pool negative control/reference culture. The receptor's source is a human donor who had a prior SARS-CoV-2 infection.

CDR3 loop: CASSTGSNTEAFF. The DNA of the CDR3 is TGCGCCAGCAGCACTGGGTCGAACACTGAAGCTTTCTTT. The chain combines TRBV5-1 with TRBJ1-1; no clear D gene. V lost 4 bases, J lost 1 base, and 8 bases lay in between. The V gene's germline CDR1 is SGHRS and CDR2 YFSETQ. The CDR3 length is 13 residues.